This TCR beta chain is from a study of cytomegalovirus exposure and HLA in healthy donors. The PCR contained 60 Vbeta and 13 Jbeta primers. Libraries were prepared by immunoSEQ multiplex PCR; TCRdb keeps only in-frame clonotypes and omits some of them. The table lists approximately 190,000 clones, with roughly 6.7% in the top ten. Overall study findings and caveats: Most TCR sequences showed up rarely, but some public TCRs showed up in many donors. Reported performance of the classifier showed diagnosis of cytomegalovirus status with high specificity and sensitivity.

About this clone: Its antigen is unknown.

The receptor was isolated from a man aged 30 to 45 in good health and CMV-seronegative. Input material: PBMCs.

CDR3 region: CSVGRVQQYTF. The DNA of the CDR3 is TGCAGCGTTGGCCGGGTGCAGCAGTACACCTTC. The chain uses TRBV29-1 and TRBJ1-2; no clear D gene. The germline CDR1 and CDR2 sequences are SQVTM and ANQGSEA. V dropped 4 bases and J dropped 11 bases, with 14 bases sitting between them. The CDR3 runs 11 residues.